This T cell receptor beta chain was recorded in a study of blood T cell repertoires in COVID-19. Study details: The United States, Italy and Spain were the sources of the acute and convalescent COVID-19 samples. From T cells, B-cell-depleted T cells, or PBMCs came the material, which was cDNA or gDNA.

As processed by the authors: Researchers report that nucleated cell counts were estimated from reference gene primer amplification. The table came from immunoSEQ multiplex PCR; TCRdb's copy has only in-frame clones and leaves some out. The V and J calls and the clone size are those of that table, but D and trimming were determined from the DNA. The sample contains roughly 310,000 clones, roughly 90% of which appear only once. CDR1 is SGDLS and CDR2 is YYNGEE in the germline V gene. This CDR3 has 16 residues. The V gene lost 0 bases and the J gene lost 3 bases, with 12 bases spanning the gap. A Seattle source enrolled patients during active infection and followed them longitudinally. This clone was detected only once.

The V and J genes are TRBV9 and TRBJ1-4; D is possibly TRBD1 (6 bases). The sequencing input was peripheral blood. This clonotype was sampled from a woman aged 30 to 39 with COVID-19, enrolled during active disease. The CDR3 sequence: CASSVGPGDSNEKLFF. DNA for the CDR3: TGTGCCAGCAGCGTAGGCCCAGGGGATTCTAATGAAAAACTGTTTTTT.